These T cell receptor beta chains were read from a single sample in a study of blood T cell repertoires in COVID-19. The protocol was immunoSEQ multiplex PCR, while the TCRdb copy is restricted to in-frame clones and leaves out a portion. The repertoire consists of about 300,000 clones, with roughly 90% occurring once and the leading ten covering 5% to 7%. The material sequenced was peripheral blood. These receptors all stem from a man aged 18 to 29 who had recovered from COVID-19. CDR3s include the opening cysteine and the closing phenylalanine or tryptophan. The order of the fields is D gene, J gene, clone size, V gene, CDR3 DNA, CDR3 protein. D genes are given only for firm matches. Clone size is not always given. Where it is, it says once, few, many or a class for expanded clones.

D gene: NA; J gene: TRBJ2-7; clone size: NA; V gene: TRBV7-2; CDR3 DNA: TGTGCCAGCAGCTTGGGGGGGGCTTCCTACGAGCAGTACTTC; CDR3 protein: CASSLGGASYEQYF
D gene: NA; J gene: TRBJ1-1; clone size: NA; V gene: TRBV9; CDR3 DNA: TGTGCCAGCAGCCCATATACCGGGACACTAGAAGCTTTCTTT; CDR3 protein: CASSPYTGTLEAFF
D gene: NA; J gene: TRBJ1-4; clone size: NA; V gene: TRBV9; CDR3 DNA: TGTGCCAGCAGCGTAGACGGGGTAACTAATGAAAAACTGTTTTTT; CDR3 protein: CASSVDGVTNEKLFF
D gene: TRBD1; J gene: TRBJ1-2; clone size: once; V gene: TRBV27; CDR3 DNA: TGTGCCAGCAGTCCGGGAGGGACAGGGAACTATGGCTACACCTTC; CDR3 protein: CASSPGGTGNYGYTF
D gene: NA; J gene: TRBJ1-4; clone size: NA; V gene: TRBV5-1; CDR3 DNA: TGCGCCAGCAGCTTCCGAACAGGGCGTAATGAAAAACTGTTTTTT; CDR3 protein: CASSFRTGRNEKLFF
D gene: NA; J gene: TRBJ2-1; clone size: once; V gene: TRBV11-2; CDR3 DNA: TGTGCCAGCAGCTCTTCGGTGGACTACCATTACAATGAGCAGTTCTTC; CDR3 protein: CASSSSVDYHYNEQFF
D gene: NA; J gene: TRBJ2-2; clone size: NA; V gene: TRBV9; CDR3 DNA: TGTGCCAGCAGCGTAGCTGGTACAGAGAACACCGGGGAGCTGTTTTTT; CDR3 protein: CASSVAGTENTGELFF
D gene: NA; J gene: TRBJ2-5; clone size: NA; V gene: TRBV7-2; CDR3 DNA: TGTGCCAGCAGCCTCCAAGCTAGCCAAGAGACCCAGTACTTC; CDR3 protein: CASSLQASQETQYF
D gene: NA; J gene: TRBJ2-7; clone size: NA; V gene: TRBV4-1; CDR3 DNA: TGCGCCAGCAGCCAAGTTCAGGGGCAATACGAGCAGTACTTC; CDR3 protein: CASSQVQGQYEQYF
D gene: TRBD2; J gene: TRBJ2-7; clone size: few; V gene: TRBV9; CDR3 DNA: TGTGCCAGCAGCCCTCGGACAGACACCGGGACTAGAGTCCCTGAGCAGTACTTC; CDR3 protein: CASSPRTDTGTRVPEQYF
D gene: NA; J gene: TRBJ1-2; clone size: NA; V gene: TRBV4-1; CDR3 DNA: TGCGCCAGCAGCCATGAAGGCAGAGGGAACTATGGCTACACCTTC; CDR3 protein: CASSHEGRGNYGYTF
D gene: NA; J gene: TRBJ1-5; clone size: NA; V gene: TRBV18; CDR3 DNA: TGTGCCAGCTCACTGTACAATCAGCCCCAGCATTTT; CDR3 protein: CASSLYNQPQHF
D gene: NA; J gene: TRBJ1-5; clone size: NA; V gene: TRBV10-3; CDR3 DNA: TGTGCCATCAGTGAGCAGGGCAGCAATCAGCCCCAGCATTTT; CDR3 protein: CAISEQGSNQPQHF
D gene: TRBD1; J gene: TRBJ1-1; clone size: once; V gene: TRBV19; CDR3 DNA: TGTGCCAGTAGCCTCGGACAGGCGAACACTGAAGCTTTCTTT; CDR3 protein: CASSLGQANTEAFF
D gene: NA; J gene: TRBJ1-5; clone size: NA; V gene: TRBV7-9; CDR3 DNA: TGTGCCAGCAGCGAGTACAATCAGCCCCAGCATTTT; CDR3 protein: CASSEYNQPQHF
D gene: TRBD1; J gene: TRBJ1-6; clone size: NA; V gene: TRBV2; CDR3 DNA: TGTGCCAGCAGTCGACCGGACAGGGAGAGCACTTCACCCCTCCACTTT; CDR3 protein: CASSRPDRESTSPLHF
D gene: TRBD1; J gene: TRBJ1-2; clone size: NA; V gene: TRBV2; CDR3 DNA: TGTGCCAGCAACCGGGACAGGGGGCTTGACTATGGCTACACCTTC; CDR3 protein: CASNRDRGLDYGYTF
D gene: NA; J gene: TRBJ2-1; clone size: NA; V gene: TRBV7-2; CDR3 DNA: TGTGCCAGCAGCTTTTCTATCGGGGTGAATGAAGAGCAGTTCTTC; CDR3 protein: CASSFSIGVNEEQFF
D gene: TRBD1; J gene: TRBJ2-1; clone size: NA; V gene: TRBV7-7; CDR3 DNA: TGTGCCAGCAGCTCGGGACAGGGCAATGAGCAGTTCTTC; CDR3 protein: CASSSGQGNEQFF
D gene: NA; J gene: TRBJ2-3; clone size: NA; V gene: TRBV6-5; CDR3 DNA: TGTGCCAGCAGTTACTCGAGGCCAGATACGCAGTATTTT; CDR3 protein: CASSYSRPDTQYF
D gene: TRBD1; J gene: TRBJ2-7; clone size: NA; V gene: TRBV5-4; CDR3 DNA: TGTGCCAGCAGCGCGGACAGGGGGAGCTCCTACGAGCAGTACTTC; CDR3 protein: CASSADRGSSYEQYF
D gene: NA; J gene: TRBJ1-4; clone size: NA; V gene: TRBV15; CDR3 DNA: TGTGCCACCAGCAGTCGGGGGGTAACTAATGAAAAACTGTTTTTT; CDR3 protein: CATSSRGVTNEKLFF
D gene: NA; J gene: TRBJ2-2; clone size: NA; V gene: TRBV21-1; CDR3 DNA: TGTGCCAGCAGGCGGACAGCGGGACTCAACACCGGGGAGCTGTTTTTT; CDR3 protein: CASRRTAGLNTGELFF
D gene: TRBD2; J gene: TRBJ2-3; clone size: NA; V gene: TRBV7-9; CDR3 DNA: TGTGCGAGCGGGGGGGGCACAGATACGCAGTATTTT; CDR3 protein: CASGGGTDTQYF
D gene: TRBD1; J gene: TRBJ1-2; clone size: once; V gene: TRBV6-5; CDR3 DNA: TGTGCCAGCAGAAATACCGGGACAGGGGACTATGGCTACACCTTC; CDR3 protein: CASRNTGTGDYGYTF
D gene: NA; J gene: TRBJ1-2; clone size: NA; V gene: TRBV4-3; CDR3 DNA: TGCGCCAGCAGCCAAGAAAAACTCTATGGCTACACCTTC; CDR3 protein: CASSQEKLYGYTF
D gene: NA; J gene: TRBJ2-3; clone size: NA; V gene: TRBV18; CDR3 DNA: TGTGCCAGCTCACCACCGGGGGGGCGCACAGATACGCAGTATTTT; CDR3 protein: CASSPPGGRTDTQYF
D gene: NA; J gene: TRBJ2-3; clone size: NA; V gene: TRBV24-1; CDR3 DNA: TGTGCCACCAGTGATCCACCCCCCGGAGATACGCAGTATTTT; CDR3 protein: CATSDPPPGDTQYF
D gene: NA; J gene: TRBJ1-1; clone size: NA; V gene: TRBV9; CDR3 DNA: TGTGCCAGCAGCCCGGGACTGATGAACACTGAAGCTTTCTTT; CDR3 protein: CASSPGLMNTEAFF
D gene: TRBD1; J gene: TRBJ1-1; clone size: once; V gene: TRBV3-1/TRBV3-2; CDR3 DNA: TGTGCCAGCAGCCAAGCGACAGGGAACTGGGTAAGAGGCACTGAAGCTTTCTTT; CDR3 protein: CASSQATGNWVRGTEAFF
D gene: TRBD1; J gene: TRBJ1-2; clone size: few; V gene: TRBV19; CDR3 DNA: TGTGCCAGTAGTATAGTGGACAGGGGGCGTCGAGGCTACACCTTC; CDR3 protein: CASSIVDRGRRGYTF
D gene: TRBD1; J gene: TRBJ1-5; clone size: NA; V gene: TRBV11-3; CDR3 DNA: TGTGCCAGTCCCAACTCACGAACAGGGGGCCGGAATCAGCCCCAGCATTTT; CDR3 protein: CASPNSRTGGRNQPQHF
D gene: TRBD2; J gene: TRBJ2-3; clone size: NA; V gene: TRBV9; CDR3 DNA: TGTGCCAGCAGCGTAAAGGCGGGAGCGATAGATACGCAGTATTTT; CDR3 protein: CASSVKAGAIDTQYF
D gene: NA; J gene: TRBJ1-2; clone size: NA; V gene: TRBV7-9; CDR3 DNA: TGTGCCAGCAGCTTAGCCCCACTGCTAGTGGATAACTATGGCTACACCTTC; CDR3 protein: CASSLAPLLVDNYGYTF
D gene: NA; J gene: TRBJ1-2; clone size: NA; V gene: TRBV27; CDR3 DNA: TGTGCCAGCAGTTTTGTTAGGGGATCAAACTATGGCTACACCTTC; CDR3 protein: CASSFVRGSNYGYTF
D gene: TRBD1; J gene: TRBJ1-3; clone size: NA; V gene: TRBV3-1/TRBV3-2; CDR3 DNA: TGTGCCAGCAGCCGCACCGAGGGGGCGCCTGGAAACACCATATATTTT; CDR3 protein: CASSRTEGAPGNTIYF
D gene: NA; J gene: TRBJ1-2; clone size: NA; V gene: TRBV6-5; CDR3 DNA: TGTGCCAGCAGCTCAGGGTGGGATGGCTACACCTTC; CDR3 protein: CASSSGWDGYTF
D gene: NA; J gene: TRBJ1-1; clone size: NA; V gene: TRBV10-3; CDR3 DNA: TGTGCCATCGGTGGAGATAACACTGAAGCTTTCTTT; CDR3 protein: CAIGGDNTEAFF
D gene: TRBD2; J gene: TRBJ2-5; clone size: once; V gene: TRBV7-8; CDR3 DNA: TGTGCCAGCAGCTCTAGCGGGAGGGCTTTGGAGACCCAGTACTTC; CDR3 protein: CASSSSGRALETQYF
D gene: TRBD2; J gene: TRBJ2-7; clone size: NA; V gene: TRBV15; CDR3 DNA: TGTGCCACCAGTTGGAGAGCGGGGGGGAACGAGCAGTACTTC; CDR3 protein: CATSWRAGGNEQYF
D gene: TRBD2; J gene: TRBJ2-1; clone size: NA; V gene: TRBV7-2; CDR3 DNA: TGTGCCAGCAGCTTACCCTCCGGACTAGCGGGAGCCTACAATGAGCAGTTCTTC; CDR3 protein: CASSLPSGLAGAYNEQFF
D gene: TRBD2; J gene: TRBJ2-1; clone size: NA; V gene: TRBV3-1/TRBV3-2; CDR3 DNA: TGTGCCAGCAGCCGGAAGACTAGCGGGGGGTACAATGAGCAGTTCTTC; CDR3 protein: CASSRKTSGGYNEQFF
D gene: TRBD1; J gene: TRBJ1-1; clone size: NA; V gene: TRBV6-5; CDR3 DNA: TGTGCCAGCAGACAACAGGGGGGGTACACTGAAGCTTTCTTT; CDR3 protein: CASRQQGGYTEAFF
D gene: NA; J gene: TRBJ1-1; clone size: NA; V gene: TRBV3-1/TRBV3-2; CDR3 DNA: TGTGCCAGCAGCCACGAGGCCCTTAACACTGAAGCTTTCTTT; CDR3 protein: CASSHEALNTEAFF